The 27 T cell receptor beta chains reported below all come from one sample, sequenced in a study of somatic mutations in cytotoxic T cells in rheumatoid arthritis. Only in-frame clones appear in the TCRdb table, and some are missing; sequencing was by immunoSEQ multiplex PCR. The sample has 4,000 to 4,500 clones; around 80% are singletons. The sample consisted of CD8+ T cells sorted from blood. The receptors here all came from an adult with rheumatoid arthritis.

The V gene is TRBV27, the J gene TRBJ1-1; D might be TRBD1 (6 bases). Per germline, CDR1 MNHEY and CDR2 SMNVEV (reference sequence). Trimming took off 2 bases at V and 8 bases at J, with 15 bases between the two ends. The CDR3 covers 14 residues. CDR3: CASSLTGGGREAFF. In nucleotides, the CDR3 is TGTGCCAGCAGTTTAACAGGAGGGGGTCGGGAAGCTTTCTTT.

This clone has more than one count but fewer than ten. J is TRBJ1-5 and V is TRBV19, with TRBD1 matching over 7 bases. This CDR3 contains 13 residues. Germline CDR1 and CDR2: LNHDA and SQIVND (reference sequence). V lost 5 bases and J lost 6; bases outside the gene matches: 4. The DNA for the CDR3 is TGTGCCAGTAGTCTGCAGGGGGGTCAGCCCCAGCATTTT. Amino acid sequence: CASSLQGGQPQHF.

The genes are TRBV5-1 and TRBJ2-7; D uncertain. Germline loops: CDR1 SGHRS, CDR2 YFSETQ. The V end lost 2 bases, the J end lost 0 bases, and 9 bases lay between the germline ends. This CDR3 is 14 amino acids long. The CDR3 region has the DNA TGCGCCAGCAGCTTTCGACCGAGCTCCTACGAGCAGTACTTC. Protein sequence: CASSFRPSSYEQYF.

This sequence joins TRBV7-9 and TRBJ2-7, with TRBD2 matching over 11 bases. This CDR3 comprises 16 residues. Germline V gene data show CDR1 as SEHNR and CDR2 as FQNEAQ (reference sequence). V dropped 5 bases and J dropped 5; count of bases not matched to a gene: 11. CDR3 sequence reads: CASSHPPLAGAHEQYF. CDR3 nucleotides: TGTGCCAGCAGCCACCCCCCACTAGCGGGGGCCCACGAGCAGTACTTC.

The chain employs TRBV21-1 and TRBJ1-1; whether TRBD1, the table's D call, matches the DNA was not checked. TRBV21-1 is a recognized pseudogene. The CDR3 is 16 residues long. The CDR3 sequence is CASSKPPGAENTEAFF. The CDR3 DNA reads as TGTGCCAGCAGCAAACCACCAGGGGCTGAGAACACTGAAGCTTTCTTT.

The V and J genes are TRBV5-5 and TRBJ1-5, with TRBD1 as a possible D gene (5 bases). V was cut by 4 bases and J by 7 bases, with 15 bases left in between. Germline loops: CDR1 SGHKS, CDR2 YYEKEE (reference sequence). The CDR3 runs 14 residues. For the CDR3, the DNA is TGTGCCAGCAGCCCGGACGGGGCGGGGCAGCCCCAGCATTTT. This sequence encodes CASSPDGAGQPQHF.

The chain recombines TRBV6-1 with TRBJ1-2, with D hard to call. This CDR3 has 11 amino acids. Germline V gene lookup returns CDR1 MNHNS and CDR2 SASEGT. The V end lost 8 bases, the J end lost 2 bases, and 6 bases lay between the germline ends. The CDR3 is CASQQNYGYTF. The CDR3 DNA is TGTGCCAGCCAGCAGAACTATGGCTACACCTTC.

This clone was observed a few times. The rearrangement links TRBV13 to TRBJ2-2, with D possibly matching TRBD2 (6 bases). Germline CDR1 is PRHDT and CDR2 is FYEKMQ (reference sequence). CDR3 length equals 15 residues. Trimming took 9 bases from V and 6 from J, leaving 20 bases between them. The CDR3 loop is CASGAGGVSPGELFF. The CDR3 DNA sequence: TGTGCCAGTGGGGCCGGCGGGGTGTCCCCCGGGGAGCTGTTTTTT.

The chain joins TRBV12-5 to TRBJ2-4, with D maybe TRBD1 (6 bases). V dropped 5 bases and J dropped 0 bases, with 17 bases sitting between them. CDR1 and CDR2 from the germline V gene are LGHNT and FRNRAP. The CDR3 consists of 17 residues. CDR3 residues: CASGTSGRGLAKNIQYF. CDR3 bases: TGTGCTAGTGGTACCTCCGGCAGGGGATTAGCCAAAAACATTCAGTACTTC. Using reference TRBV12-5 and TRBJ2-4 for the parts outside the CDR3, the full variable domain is DARVTQTPRHKVTEMGQEVTMRCQPILGHNTVFWYRQTMMQGLELLAYFRNRAPLDDSGMPKDRFSAEMPDATLATLKIQPSEPRDSAVYFCASGTSGRGLAKNIQYFGAGTRLSVL.

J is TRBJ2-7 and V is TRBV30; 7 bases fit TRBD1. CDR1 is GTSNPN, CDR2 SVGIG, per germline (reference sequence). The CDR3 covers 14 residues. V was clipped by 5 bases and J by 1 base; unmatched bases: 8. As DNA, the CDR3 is TGTGCCTGGGACGAGATACAGGGGTCCTACGAGCAGTACTTC. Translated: CAWDEIQGSYEQYF.

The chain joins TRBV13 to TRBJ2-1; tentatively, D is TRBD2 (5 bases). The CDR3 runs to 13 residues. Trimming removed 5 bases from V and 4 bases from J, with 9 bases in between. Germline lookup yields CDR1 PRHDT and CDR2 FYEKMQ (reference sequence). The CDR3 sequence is CASSPPGYNEQFF. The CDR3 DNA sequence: TGTGCCAGCAGCCCACCGGGGTACAATGAGCAGTTCTTC.

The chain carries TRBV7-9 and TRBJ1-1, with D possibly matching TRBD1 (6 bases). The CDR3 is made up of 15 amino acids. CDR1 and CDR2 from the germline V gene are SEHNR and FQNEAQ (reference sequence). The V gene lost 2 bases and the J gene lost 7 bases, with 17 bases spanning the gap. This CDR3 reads CASSLPTGRVDEAFF. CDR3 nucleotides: TGTGCCAGCAGCTTACCGACAGGCCGCGTAGATGAAGCTTTCTTT.

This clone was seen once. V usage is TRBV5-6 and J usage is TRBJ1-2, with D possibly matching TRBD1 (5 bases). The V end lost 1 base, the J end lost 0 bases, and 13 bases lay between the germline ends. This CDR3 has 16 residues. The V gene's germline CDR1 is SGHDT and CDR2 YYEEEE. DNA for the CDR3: TGTGCCAGCAGCTTGTCAGGGTGGGATCCTAACTATGGCTACACCTTC. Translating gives CASSLSGWDPNYGYTF.

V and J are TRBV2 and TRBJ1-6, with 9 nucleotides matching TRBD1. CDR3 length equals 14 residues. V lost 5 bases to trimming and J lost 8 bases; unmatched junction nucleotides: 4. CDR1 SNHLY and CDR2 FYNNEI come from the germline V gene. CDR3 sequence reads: CASSTGGGYSPLHF. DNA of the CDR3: TGTGCCAGCAGTACAGGGGGCGGATATTCACCCCTCCACTTT.

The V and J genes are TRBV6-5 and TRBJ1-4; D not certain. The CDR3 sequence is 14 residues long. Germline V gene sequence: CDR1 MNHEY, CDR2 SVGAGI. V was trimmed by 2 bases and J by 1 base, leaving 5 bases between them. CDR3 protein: CASSYAKTNEKLFF. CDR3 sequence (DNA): TGTGCCAGCAGTTACGCGAAAACTAATGAAAAACTGTTTTTT.

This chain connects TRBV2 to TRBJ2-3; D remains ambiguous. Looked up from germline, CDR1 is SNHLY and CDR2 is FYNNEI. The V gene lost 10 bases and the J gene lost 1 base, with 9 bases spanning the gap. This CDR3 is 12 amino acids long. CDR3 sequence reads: CAKESGTDTQYF. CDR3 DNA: TGTGCCAAGGAGTCGGGCACAGATACGCAGTATTTT.

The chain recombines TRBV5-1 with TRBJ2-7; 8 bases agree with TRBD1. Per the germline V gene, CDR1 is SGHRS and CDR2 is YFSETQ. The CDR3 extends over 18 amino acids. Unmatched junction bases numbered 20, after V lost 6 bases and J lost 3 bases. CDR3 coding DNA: TGCGCCAGCAACTCGTTTTCAGTAGCAGGGGGCCACCTCTACGAGCAGTACTTC. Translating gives CASNSFSVAGGHLYEQYF.

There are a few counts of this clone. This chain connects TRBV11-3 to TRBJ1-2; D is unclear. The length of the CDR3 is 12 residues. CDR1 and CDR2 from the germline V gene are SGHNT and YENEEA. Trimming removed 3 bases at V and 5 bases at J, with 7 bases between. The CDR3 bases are TGTGCCAGCAGCTTCCCGGGGTATGGCTACACCTTC. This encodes CASSFPGYGYTF.

The CDR3 coding sequence is TGTGCCAGCAGCTTGGAGCCTAGCGGGGGCTCCTACAATGAGCAGTTCTTC. Its protein product is CASSLEPSGGSYNEQFF. The chain carries TRBV5-4 and TRBJ2-1; TRBD2 matches at 10 bases. The germline V gene encodes CDR1 SGHNT and CDR2 YYREEE (reference sequence). V lost 0 bases and J lost 0; bases outside the gene matches: 3. There are 17 residues in the CDR3. Full variable domain (outside the CDR3, taken from reference TRBV5-4 and TRBJ2-1): ETGVTQSPTHLIKTRGQQVTLRCSSQSGHNTVSWYQQALGQGPQFIFQYYREEENGRGNFPPRFSGLQFPNYSSELNVNALELDDSALYLCASSLEPSGGSYNEQFFGPGTRLTVL.

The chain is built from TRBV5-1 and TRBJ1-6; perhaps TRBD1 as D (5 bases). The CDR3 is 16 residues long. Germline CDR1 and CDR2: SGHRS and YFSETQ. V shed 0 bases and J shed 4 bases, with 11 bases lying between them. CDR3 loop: CASSLAGNRYNSPLHF. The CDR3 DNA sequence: TGCGCCAGCAGCTTGGCGGGAAACAGGTATAATTCACCCCTCCACTTT.

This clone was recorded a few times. This chain's CDR3 is CASSAQGNQPQHF. CDR3 in DNA: TGTGCCAGCAGTGCACAGGGCAATCAGCCCCAGCATTTT. The chain couples TRBV28 to TRBJ1-5; perhaps TRBD1 as D (5 bases). Trimming cost V 5 bases and J 2 bases, with 7 bases left between them. CDR1 is MDHEN, CDR2 SYDVKM, per germline. This CDR3 has 13 residues.

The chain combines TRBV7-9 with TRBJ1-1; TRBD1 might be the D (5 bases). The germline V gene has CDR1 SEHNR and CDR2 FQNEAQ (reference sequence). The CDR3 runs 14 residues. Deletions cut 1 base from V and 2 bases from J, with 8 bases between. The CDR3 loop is CASSLGGVNTEAFF. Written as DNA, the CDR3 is TGTGCCAGCAGCTTAGGGGGGGTAAACACTGAAGCTTTCTTT.

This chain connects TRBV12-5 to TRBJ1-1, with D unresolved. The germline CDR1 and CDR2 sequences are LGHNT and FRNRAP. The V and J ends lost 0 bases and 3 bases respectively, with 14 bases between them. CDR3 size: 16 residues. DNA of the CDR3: TGTGCTAGTGGTTTGGTACTTTCTATTTACGACACTGAAGCTTTCTTT. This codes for CASGLVLSIYDTEAFF.

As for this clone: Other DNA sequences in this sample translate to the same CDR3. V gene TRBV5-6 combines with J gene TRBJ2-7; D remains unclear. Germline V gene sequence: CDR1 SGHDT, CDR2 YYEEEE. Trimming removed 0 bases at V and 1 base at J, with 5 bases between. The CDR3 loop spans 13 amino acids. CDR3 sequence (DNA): TGTGCCAGCAGCTTGGGGAGTTCCTACGAGCAGTACTTC. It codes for CASSLGSSYEQYF.

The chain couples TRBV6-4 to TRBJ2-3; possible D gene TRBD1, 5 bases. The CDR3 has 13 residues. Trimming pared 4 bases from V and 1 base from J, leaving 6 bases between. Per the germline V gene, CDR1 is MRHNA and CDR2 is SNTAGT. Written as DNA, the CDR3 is TGTGCCAGCAGTGCACAGGGCACAGATACGCAGTATTTT. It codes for CASSAQGTDTQYF.

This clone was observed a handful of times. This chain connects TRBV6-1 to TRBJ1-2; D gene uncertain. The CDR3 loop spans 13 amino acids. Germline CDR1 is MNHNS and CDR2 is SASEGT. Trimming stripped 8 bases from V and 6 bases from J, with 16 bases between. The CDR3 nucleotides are TGTGCCAGCCGAGTGGCGGAGGCTCATGGCTACACCTTC. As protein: CASRVAEAHGYTF.

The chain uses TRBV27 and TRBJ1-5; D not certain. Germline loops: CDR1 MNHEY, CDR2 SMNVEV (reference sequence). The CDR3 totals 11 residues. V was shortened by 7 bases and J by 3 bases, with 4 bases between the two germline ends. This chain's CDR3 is CASTANQPQHF. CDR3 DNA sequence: TGTGCCAGCACCGCCAATCAGCCCCAGCATTTT.